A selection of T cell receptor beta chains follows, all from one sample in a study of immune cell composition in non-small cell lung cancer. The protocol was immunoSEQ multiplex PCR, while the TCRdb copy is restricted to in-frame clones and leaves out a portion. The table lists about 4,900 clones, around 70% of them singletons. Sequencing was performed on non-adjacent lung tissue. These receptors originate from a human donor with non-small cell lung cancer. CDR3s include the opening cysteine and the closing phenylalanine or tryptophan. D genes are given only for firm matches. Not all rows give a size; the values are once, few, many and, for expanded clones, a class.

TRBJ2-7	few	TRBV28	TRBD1	TGTGCCAGCAACCCCCCCGGGACAGTCTACGAGCAGTACTTC	CASNPPGTVYEQYF
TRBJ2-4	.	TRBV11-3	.	TGTGCCAGCAGCTTATCTAGCAATAACATTCAGTACTTC	CASSLSSNNIQYF
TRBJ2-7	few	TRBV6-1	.	TGTGCCAGCAGTCGGGACACCACCTACGAGCAGTACTTC	CASSRDTTYEQYF
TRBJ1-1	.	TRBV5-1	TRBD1	TGCGCCAGCTCCGGACAGGGGTGGGGAATGAACACTGAAGCTTTCTTT	CASSGQGWGMNTEAFF
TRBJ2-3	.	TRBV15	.	TGTGCCACCAGCAGAGAGAGGATTGTAGATACGCAGTATTTT	CATSRERIVDTQYF
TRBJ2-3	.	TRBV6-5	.	TGTGCCAGCAGTTTACTGGGCTTGATCACAGATACGCAGTATTTT	CASSLLGLITDTQYF
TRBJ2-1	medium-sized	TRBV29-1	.	TGCAGCGTTGATACAGGCGCAGACAATGAGCAGTTCTTC	CSVDTGADNEQFF
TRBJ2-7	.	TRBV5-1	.	TGCGCCAGCAGCTTCCTCACGGACAGTAGTTACGAGCAGTACTTC	CASSFLTDSSYEQYF
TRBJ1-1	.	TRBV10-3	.	TGTGCCATCTCGACCGGACAGATCCGGACTGAAGCTTTCTTT	CAISTGQIRTEAFF
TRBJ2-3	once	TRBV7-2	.	TGTGCCAGCAGCTCGTTAACTAGTACCGATACGCAGTATTTT	CASSSLTSTDTQYF
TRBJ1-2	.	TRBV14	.	TGTGCCAGCAGCCCTGGGGGGTCATCTCCGAGGACCTTC	CASSPGGSSPRTF
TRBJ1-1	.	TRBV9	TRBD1	TGTGCCAGCAGTCCCGGGACAGGGGGAGGTTACACTGAAGCTTTCTTT	CASSPGTGGGYTEAFF
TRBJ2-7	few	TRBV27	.	TGTGCCAGTAAATCAGAGGACTCCTACGAGCAGTACTTC	CASKSEDSYEQYF
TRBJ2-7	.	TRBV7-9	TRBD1	TGTGCCAGCAGCTCGGAACCGGACAGGGTGAGGTTCTACGAGCAGTACTTC	CASSSEPDRVRFYEQYF
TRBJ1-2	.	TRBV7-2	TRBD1	TGTGCCAGCAGCTTTTCCGGGACAGGGAACTATGGCTACACCTTC	CASSFSGTGNYGYTF
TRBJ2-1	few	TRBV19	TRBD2	TGTGCCAGTAGTAGTCCTAGCGGGAGCAATGAGCAGTTCTTC	CASSSPSGSNEQFF
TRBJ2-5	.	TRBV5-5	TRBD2	TGTGCCAGCAGCTCCGCTTGGGGGGGGGAGACCCAGTACTTC	CASSSAWGGETQYF
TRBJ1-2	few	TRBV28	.	TGTGCCAGCAGTGAGAATGGCTACACCTTC	CASSENGYTF
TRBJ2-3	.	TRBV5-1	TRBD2	TGCGCCAGCAGCTTGATGGGACTAGCGGTCTGGGCAGGTACGCAGTATTTT	CASSLMGLAVWAGTQYF
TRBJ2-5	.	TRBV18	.	TGTGCCAGCTCACCACCGACAGGAAGGACCCAGTACTTC	CASSPPTGRTQYF
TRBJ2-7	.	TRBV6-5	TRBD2	TGTGCCAGCAGTTTAGCGGGCGGCCTCTACGAGCAGTACTTC	CASSLAGGLYEQYF
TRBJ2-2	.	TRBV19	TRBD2	TGTGCCAGTAGTACGGGACTAGCGGGCACCGGGGAGCTGTTTTTT	CASSTGLAGTGELFF
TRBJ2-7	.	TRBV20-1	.	TGCAGTGCCAACTACGAGCAGTACTTC	CSANYEQYF
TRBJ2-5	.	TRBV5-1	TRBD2	TGCGCCAGCAGCGGTGCGGGAGCGTGGGAGACCCAGTACTTC	CASSGAGAWETQYF
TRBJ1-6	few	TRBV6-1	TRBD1	TGTGCCAGCAGTACCGGGACAGGGGTTTCACCCCTCCACTTT	CASSTGTGVSPLHF
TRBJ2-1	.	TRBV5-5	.	TGTGCCAGCAGCGGACCCGGGATTAGCTCCAATGAGCAGTTCTTC	CASSGPGISSNEQFF
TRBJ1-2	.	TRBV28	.	TGTGCCAGCAGTTCTACCACCCCCTCCTGGTATGGCTACACCTTC	CASSSTTPSWYGYTF
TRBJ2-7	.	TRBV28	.	TGTGCCAGCAGTAGGGTCGGGAGTAGGTCCTACGAGCAGTACTTC	CASSRVGSRSYEQYF
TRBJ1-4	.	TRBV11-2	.	TGTGCCAGCAGCTTAGGAGCAGGGAGGGTACTAACTAATGAAAAACTGTTTTTT	CASSLGAGRVLTNEKLFF
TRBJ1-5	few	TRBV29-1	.	TGCAGCGTTGTCGGAGGGAATAGCAATCAGCCCCAGCATTTT	CSVVGGNSNQPQHF
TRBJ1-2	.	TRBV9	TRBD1	TGTGCCAGCGGACCCGAGGGGGCAGGGGGTGGTTGGGGCTACACCTTC	CASGPEGAGGGWGYTF
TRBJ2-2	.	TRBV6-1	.	TGTGCCAGCAGTGAAAGACAGGCCGGGGAGCTGTTTTTT	CASSERQAGELFF
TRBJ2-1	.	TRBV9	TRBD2	TGTGCCAGCAGTGTTTCTAGCGGGAGAATGGATGAGCAGTTCTTC	CASSVSSGRMDEQFF